The entry below describes one T cell receptor (beta chain). The antigen it recognizes is unknown. Library method: the immunoSEQ multiplex PCR assay. The multiplex PCR relied on a mix of 60 forward primers for TCR Vbeta segments and 13 reverse primers for TCR Jbeta segments. The CDR3 region of rearranged TCR beta genes was amplified from genomic DNA by a multiplex PCR assay. Amplified TCR beta libraries were sequenced as 87-base-pair reads on the Illumina HiSeq System. The authors processed their data as follows. A later analysis tallied around 80 million unique TCR beta chains across the 666 repertoires, and about 10 million of those chains were shared by two or more donors. To remove PCR and sequencing errors, raw reads were error-corrected and collapsed into unique sequences using a nearest-neighbor algorithm that merged closely related sequences. To assign V, D and J gene segments, CDR3 sequences were aligned to IMGT reference sequences. For a sequence to be retained, at least a six-nucleotide match to both a V gene segment and a J gene segment was required. Rearrangements were classified as productive when the CDR3 lacked stop codons and remained in frame with V and J, and all other rearrangements were classified as non-productive. CDR3 was defined according to IMGT convention as the region running from the second conserved V-encoded cysteine to the conserved J-encoded phenylalanine. The earlier analysis of a few hundred of the donors excluded any sequence lacking an unambiguous match to a single V gene segment. An earlier analysis of just under 600 of the donors called V segments functional above 56.7% productive rearrangements and segregating when the between-donor standard deviation exceeded 5%. To diagnose cytomegalovirus status from the catalog of TCR beta chain sequences, a statistical classification framework was built. In a later analysis, TCR nucleotide sequences were compared against IMGT/GENE-DB human TR gene sequences so that V and J genes could be assigned. The TCRdist pipeline was used in a later analysis to assign CDR3 sequences and most-parsimonious VDJ recombination scenarios. A later analysis defined each TCR beta chain by its CDR3 amino acid sequence plus V-gene family, and excluded reads lacking a unique V-gene family. In a later analysis, several hundred highly shared, low-generation-probability nucleotide sequences were removed to address suspected cross-contamination and a sequencing artifact. In a later analysis, a clonal expansion index was calculated for each public chain from normalized within-repertoire ranks of inferred template counts. A later analysis computed generation probabilities with a VDJ recombination model fitted to out-of-frame rearrangements, and checked the results against IGoR. In a later analysis, TCR-TCR, TCR-HLA and TCR-CMV co-occurrence was scored with hypergeometric tests, and a repertoire-size bias correction was applied to TCR pairs. In a later analysis, false discovery rates were estimated by permuting HLA or CMV assignments 20 times. In a later analysis, co-occurring TCRs were grouped using DBSCAN, and TCRdist sequence similarity was added for clustering within HLA-allele-positive subsets. Repertoires with fewer than 30,000 or more than 120,000 public chains were left out of co-occurrence clustering, as were several repertoires with anomalous nucleotide sharing. This immuneACCESS table, as held by TCRdb, lists in-frame sequences with V and J called but not all clones. Of the missing ones, under half trace to an unresolved V gene in checked studies; the others have no known cause. Clone size and V and J calls were adopted from that table, with D and trimming inferred from the DNA. In this sample's table one finds about 200,000 clones. Jointly, the top ten make up 0.74% of the sample.

This entry is derived from a study of cytomegalovirus exposure and HLA in healthy donors (dated by TCRdb to between 2016 and 2019). About the investigation overall: In an earlier analysis of 450 to 750 of the donors, less than 350 Gb of sequence data and 120 million or so unique TCR beta sequences from 150 million to 200 million T cells were reported. Roughly 320 gigabases of sequencing data and around 90 million unique TCR sequences made up an early release that covered 500 to 650 HLA-typed donors. The genetic ancestry cluster associated with self-reported Caucasian donors included over 80% of the 398 genotyped donors. The aim of the study was to test whether cataloging public T cell receptors could identify signatures of past pathogen exposure. The study profiled the T cell repertoires of around 700 subjects by immunosequencing and related them to cytomegalovirus serostatus. In addition to the first cohort of 666 subjects, a separate validation cohort of approximately 110 different subjects was used. High-throughput TCR immunosequencing, statistical association of individual TCRs with disease status, and machine learning were combined to predict cytomegalovirus infection status. To study patterns of TCR occurrence, a later analysis re-analyzed previously published TCR beta repertoires from around 670 donors and added high-resolution HLA genotyping. Rather than drawing on any new phenotypic data, the later analysis identified candidate immune exposures from TCR beta sequences and the way those sequences occurred across donors. To decide whether each TCR beta V gene segment behaved as functional or pseudogenic, an earlier analysis of fewer than 750 of the donors relied on high-throughput TCR beta sequencing. Donor age, sex, ethnicity and CMV serostatus were compiled together with the repertoire data. Genome-wide SNP genotypes for about 60% of the roughly 700 donors were used in a later genetic analysis, which treated that subset as a discovery cohort. Every discovery cohort repertoire had been produced on one sequencing platform. HLA typing covered class I and class II loci at four-digit resolution. Typing coverage differed by locus: A, B, C, DRB1 and DQB1 were typed in roughly 620-640 donors, DQA1 in about 500, DPA1 in some 610, and DPB1 in 400 to 480. About five DR-DQ haplotypes were treated as single units for association and clustering because of strong linkage in the cohort. Across approximately 420 genotyped donors of the cohort, an average of approximately 240,000 unique TCR beta nucleotide sequences per donor were sequenced, and roughly 20% of those sequences were non-productive. On the study overall, not on this receptor specifically: A group of highly shared sequence variants was considered likely to be a technical artifact of the sequencing pipeline. Specific HLA alleles were associated with more than 15,000 TCR beta sequences at a false discovery rate of 0.05 in a later analysis. In vitro tests confirmed that a few of the cytomegalovirus-associated TCR beta chains recognize cytomegalovirus antigens. Linkage disequilibrium might explain the correlated functional status among segregating V segments, but an unknown experimental factor could not be ruled out. The study listed approximately 160 TCR beta chains as associated with cytomegalovirus. V-gene and J-gene trimming of TCR beta chains was associated with a missense DCLRE1C variant in a later genetic analysis, and the association was replicated in an independent cohort. Sequencing depth was assumed to be roughly uniform across donors in the presence/absence analyses, though that assumption may not hold. In a later analysis, the rate of TCR association differed among HLA loci, with DRB1 alleles having the most associated TCRs and HLA-C alleles having the fewest. Some IMGT-functional V segments, including TRBV6-2 and TRBV6-3, could not be told apart with the 87-base-pair reads, so those segments were excluded. Immune exposure information for the cohort was limited to CMV serostatus. According to a later genetic analysis, donors in an Asian-associated ancestry cluster had fewer N-insertions in productive TCRs than the roughly 670-donor mean. In both the original and validation cohorts, the classifier was reported to diagnose cytomegalovirus status with high specificity and sensitivity. It was suggested by the authors that the approach could potentially be generalized to other disease states and immunological phenotypes. Strong co-occurrence of HLA alleles, especially DR and DQ, made assigning TCR associations to individual alleles difficult. Across donors, most TCR sequences were observed very rarely, whereas some public TCRs were present in many individuals. According to a later analysis, parvovirus B19, influenza, CMV and Epstein-Barr virus appeared linked to several top co-occurrence clusters. Over 15 rarely observed V segments, including chromosome 9 orphons, were excluded from the earlier analysis of a few hundred of the donors because counts were too low. A later analysis found that HLA-associated TCR beta chains were more clonally expanded and had lower generation probabilities than equally common non-associated chains. A further reported finding was that TCR beta sequences accurately predicted the HLA-A and HLA-B alleles for most subjects in the first cohort. An earlier analysis of some 590 of the donors showed that most TCR beta V segments appeared in productive rearrangements either about 87% or about 30% of the time, which broadly matched IMGT annotations. According to a later analysis, most CMV-associated TCR beta chains appeared to be HLA-restricted, and the HLA associations seemed to be driven largely by CMV exposure. The cohort was sequenced for TCR beta chains only, and without alpha or paired-chain data the features that could be detected were limited. Because HLA typing was missing for some donors at each locus, association tests included only the typed subset.

The cohort comprised some 680 healthy bone marrow donors. At the time of sampling, every cohort member was nominally healthy, though immune exposures that went unrecorded were likely present. The donor tested CMV seronegative, placing the donor among the 350 or so seronegative members of the cohort. A peripheral blood sample was provided by each donor, and peripheral blood mononuclear cells were used for TCR beta sequencing. The Qiagen DNeasy Blood Extraction Kit was used to extract genomic DNA from the blood cell samples. From a lookup of the germline V gene (reference sequence), CDR1 and CDR2 are GTSNPN and SVGIG. Germline trimming: 5 bases from V, 3 bases from J; junction bases outside gene matches: 7. Measured from the cysteine to the phenylalanine, the CDR3 is 14 residues long. Kept here is only the CDR3 DNA, which spans 42 bases and is read in frame from base 1.

Sample: PBMCs. Here the chain combines TRBV30 and TRBJ2-7, with 10 central nucleotides matching TRBD2. This receptor was identified in a boy aged 5 to 17 in good health and CMV-seronegative. The CDR3 protein sequence reads: CAWVRAGGFYEQYF. The sequence in DNA is TGTGCCTGGGTTAGAGCGGGGGGGTTCTACGAGCAGTACTTC.